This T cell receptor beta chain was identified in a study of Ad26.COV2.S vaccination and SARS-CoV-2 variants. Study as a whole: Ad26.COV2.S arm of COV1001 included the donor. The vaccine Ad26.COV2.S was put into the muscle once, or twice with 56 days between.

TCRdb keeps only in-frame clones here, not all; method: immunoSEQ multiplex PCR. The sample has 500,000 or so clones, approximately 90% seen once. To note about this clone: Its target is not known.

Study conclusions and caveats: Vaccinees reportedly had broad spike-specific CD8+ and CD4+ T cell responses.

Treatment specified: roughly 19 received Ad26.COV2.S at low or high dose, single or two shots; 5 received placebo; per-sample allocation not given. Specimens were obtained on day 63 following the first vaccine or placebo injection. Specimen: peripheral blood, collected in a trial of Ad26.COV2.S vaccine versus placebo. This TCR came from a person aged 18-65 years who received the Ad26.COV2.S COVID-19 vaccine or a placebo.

The CDR3 coding sequence is TGTGCCTGGAGTGTGGGAAAGAACACTGAAGCTTTCTTT. It specifies CAWSVGKNTEAFF. The chain joins TRBV30 to TRBJ1-1; D remains unclear. CDR1 is GTSNPN, CDR2 SVGIG, per germline (reference sequence). The CDR3 consists of 13 residues. V lost 0 bases and J lost 1, with 6 bases in between.